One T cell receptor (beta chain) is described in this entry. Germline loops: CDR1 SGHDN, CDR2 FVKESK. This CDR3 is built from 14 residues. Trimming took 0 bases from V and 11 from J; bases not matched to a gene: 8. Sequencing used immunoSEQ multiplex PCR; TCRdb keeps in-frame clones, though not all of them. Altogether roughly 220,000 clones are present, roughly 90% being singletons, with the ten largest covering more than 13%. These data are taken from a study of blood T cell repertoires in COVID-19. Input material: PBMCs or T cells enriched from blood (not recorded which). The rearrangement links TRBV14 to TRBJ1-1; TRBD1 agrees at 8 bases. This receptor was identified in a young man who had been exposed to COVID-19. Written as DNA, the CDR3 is TGTGCCAGCAGCCAAGATCTGAGACAGGGGTGGGCTTTCTTT. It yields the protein CASSQDLRQGWAFF.